This TCR beta chain originates from a study of T cell responses to AZD1222 COVID-19 vaccine. General study findings and limits: There were mostly white British donors and more females than males, and clonal diversity was possibly underestimated.

Clones were sequenced by immunoSEQ multiplex PCR, and TCRdb holds only the in-frame ones, with some missing. The sample carries about 100,000 clones, over 80% recorded once. With respect to this clone: The antigen is not known.

Germline CDR1 LNHDA, CDR2 SQIVND (reference sequence). V shed 1 base, J shed 2 bases, and the junction held 2 bases outside the gene matches. The CDR3 has 16 amino acids. The specimen was peripheral blood, collected on day 0 of AZD1222 vaccination. The TCR originated in an adult in good health. The rearrangement joins TRBV19 to TRBJ2-6; 7 bases agree with TRBD1. The CDR3 nucleotides read TGTGCCAGTAGTATAGCCCAGGGGGCTGGGGCCAACGTCCTGACTTTC. This sequence encodes CASSIAQGAGANVLTF.